This T cell receptor beta chain originates from a study of T-cell reconstitution after alpha-beta-depleted transplantation in children. Whole-study results and caveats: Several hundred expanded graft clones reportedly gave rise to the alpha-beta T cells present about two months after transplant. After transplant, high TCRbeta diversity at day 60 in some patients arose from surviving recipient T cells and thymic progenitors. By one year post-transplant, T-cell counts and diversity largely arose from T cells that were newly produced.

Unique molecular identifiers were incorporated into the prepared TCRbeta library. One entry per CDR3 protein results from TCRdb running MiXCR on the PCR reads. This table has roughly 420,000 distinct CDR3 sequences, 15% to 20% appearing once. Trimming cost V 5 bases and J 6 bases; bases outside gene matches: 9. The CDR3 covers 15 residues. A few counts support this clonotype. What it binds is unknown. The source of this sequence is a boy under three years old who had a stem cell transplant for Wiskott-Aldrich syndrome, so the T cells may come from the graft donor. The chain uses TRBV12-3 or TRBV12-4 and TRBJ2-2; 7 positions agree with TRBD1. The sample consisted of PBMCs, mostly from graft donor cells, taken 360 days after TCRalphabeta/CD19-depleted stem cell transplant. CDR3 DNA: TGTGCCAGCAGTCCCCACAGGGGTAATGCCGGGGAGCTGTTTTTT. Amino acids: CASSPHRGNAGELFF.